This is a list of T cell receptor beta chains from one sample in a study of shared clonotypes between healthy human individuals. Some clones are missing from TCRdb's copy, which holds only in-frame ones; the method was immunoSEQ multiplex PCR. The table lists roughly 110,000 clones, around 73% of them singletons. Sequencing was carried out using memory CD8+ T cells sorted from blood. The receptors come from a woman in her thirties in good health. CDR3s include the opening cysteine and the closing phenylalanine or tryptophan. Each record gives: clone size, V gene, J gene, D gene, CDR3 protein, CDR3 DNA. D genes are given only for firm matches. Size is stated for part of the rows, as once, few or many counts, or as a class when the clone is expanded.

clone_size: .; v_call: TRBV13; j_call: TRBJ2-7; d_call: TRBD1; cdr3_aa: CASSSHRGPYEQYF; cdr3_nt: TGTGCCAGCAGCTCACACAGGGGGCCCTACGAGCAGTACTTC
clone_size: .; v_call: TRBV7-2; j_call: TRBJ1-1; d_call: .; cdr3_aa: CASSLGSNTEAFF; cdr3_nt: TGTGCCAGCAGCTTAGGGTCGAACACTGAAGCTTTCTTT
clone_size: many; v_call: TRBV2; j_call: TRBJ2-1; d_call: TRBD2; cdr3_aa: CASIGTSGGVYNEQFF; cdr3_nt: TGTGCCAGCATCGGGACTAGCGGGGGGGTCTACAATGAGCAGTTCTTC
clone_size: medium-sized; v_call: TRBV7-8; j_call: TRBJ2-7; d_call: .; cdr3_aa: CASSLVTYEQYF; cdr3_nt: TGTGCCAGCAGCTTAGTCACCTACGAGCAGTACTTC
clone_size: .; v_call: TRBV7-8; j_call: TRBJ1-3; d_call: TRBD1; cdr3_aa: CASSTRTGGSGNTIYF; cdr3_nt: TGTGCCAGCAGCACCAGGACAGGAGGTTCTGGAAACACCATATATTTT
clone_size: few; v_call: TRBV6-6; j_call: TRBJ2-7; d_call: .; cdr3_aa: CASRDSYEQYF; cdr3_nt: TGTGCCAGCAGGGATTCCTACGAGCAGTACTTC
clone_size: .; v_call: TRBV4-1; j_call: TRBJ2-5; d_call: .; cdr3_aa: CASSPLGQRQETQYF; cdr3_nt: TGCGCCAGCAGCCCCTTAGGCCAGAGGCAAGAGACCCAGTACTTC
clone_size: .; v_call: TRBV5-1; j_call: TRBJ2-7; d_call: TRBD1; cdr3_aa: CASSKAGGDAYEQYF; cdr3_nt: TGCGCCAGCAGCAAGGCAGGGGGCGACGCCTACGAGCAGTACTTC
clone_size: .; v_call: TRBV28; j_call: TRBJ2-1; d_call: TRBD2; cdr3_aa: CASSLYRGGPDNEQFF; cdr3_nt: TGTGCCAGCAGTTTGTATCGGGGAGGGCCTGACAATGAGCAGTTCTTC
clone_size: .; v_call: TRBV30; j_call: TRBJ1-5; d_call: TRBD1; cdr3_aa: CACLGTGHNQPQHF; cdr3_nt: TGTGCCTGCCTCGGGACAGGCCACAATCAGCCCCAGCATTTT